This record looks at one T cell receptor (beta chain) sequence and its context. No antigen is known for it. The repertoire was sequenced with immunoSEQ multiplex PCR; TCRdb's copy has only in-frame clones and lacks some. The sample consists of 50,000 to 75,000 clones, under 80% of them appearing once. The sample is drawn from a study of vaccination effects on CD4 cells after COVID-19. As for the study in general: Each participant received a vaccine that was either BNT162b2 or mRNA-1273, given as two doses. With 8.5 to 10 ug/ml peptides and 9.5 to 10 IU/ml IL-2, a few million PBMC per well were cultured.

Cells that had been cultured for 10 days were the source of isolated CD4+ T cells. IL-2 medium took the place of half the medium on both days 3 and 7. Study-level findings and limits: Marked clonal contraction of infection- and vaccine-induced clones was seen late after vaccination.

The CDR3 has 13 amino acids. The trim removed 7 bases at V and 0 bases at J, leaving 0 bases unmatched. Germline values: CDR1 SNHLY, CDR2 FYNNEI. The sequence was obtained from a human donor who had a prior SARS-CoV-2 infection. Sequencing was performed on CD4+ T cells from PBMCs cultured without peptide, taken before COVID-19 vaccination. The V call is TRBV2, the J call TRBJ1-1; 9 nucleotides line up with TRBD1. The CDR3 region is CASNRGLNTEAFF. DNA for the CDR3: TGTGCCAGCAACAGGGGGCTGAACACTGAAGCTTTCTTT. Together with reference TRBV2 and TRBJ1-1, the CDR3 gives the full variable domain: EPEVTQTPSHQVTQMGQEVILRCVPISNHLYFYWYRQILGQKVEFLVSFYNNEISEKSEIFDDQFSVERPDGSNFTLKIRSTKLEDSAMYFCASNRGLNTEAFFGQGTRLTVV.